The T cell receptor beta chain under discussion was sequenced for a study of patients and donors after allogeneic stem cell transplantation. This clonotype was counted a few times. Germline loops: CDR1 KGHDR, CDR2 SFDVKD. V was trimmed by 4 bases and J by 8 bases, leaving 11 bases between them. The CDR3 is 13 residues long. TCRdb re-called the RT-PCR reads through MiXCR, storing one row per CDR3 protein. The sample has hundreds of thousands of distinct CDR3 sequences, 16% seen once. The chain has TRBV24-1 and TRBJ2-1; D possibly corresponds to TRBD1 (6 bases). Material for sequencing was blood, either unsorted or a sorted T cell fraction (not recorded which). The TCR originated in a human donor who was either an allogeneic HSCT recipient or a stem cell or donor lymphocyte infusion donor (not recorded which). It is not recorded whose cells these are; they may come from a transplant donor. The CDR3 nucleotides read TGTGCCACCAGTGACAACAGGGTTTATGAGCAGTTCTTC. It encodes CATSDNRVYEQFF.